These 11 T cell receptor beta chains were all obtained from the same sample, sequenced in a study of T cells after yellow fever vaccination. TCRdb processed the 5' RACE reads anew with MiXCR; each CDR3 protein has one entry. The data show hundreds of thousands of distinct CDR3 sequences, with about 19% seen just once and 14% held by the top ten. The sample was PBMCs, taken 15 days after the yellow fever booster vaccination. Every receptor here comes from a man aged 25 to 40 who received the YFV17D yellow fever vaccine.

The chain combines TRBV7-2 with TRBJ2-2; tentative D call: TRBD1 (6 bases). Germline CDR1 reads SGHTA; CDR2 reads FQGNSA. CDR3 length equals 12 residues. V lost 1 base, J lost 13 bases, and 10 bases lay in between. The CDR3 bases are TGTGCCAGCAGCTTAGAAACAGGGAGGCTGTTTTTT. Its translation: CASSLETGRLFF.

This clonotype was seen at least ten times. The chain recombines TRBV12-3 or TRBV12-4 with TRBJ2-7; 7 bases fit TRBD1. The ends lost 1 base at V and 1 base at J; junction bases unmatched: 4. The CDR3 runs 15 residues. The CDR3 nucleotides are TGTGCCAGCAGTTTAGACCTACAGGGGTCCTACGAGCAGTACTTC. Amino acids: CASSLDLQGSYEQYF.

V and J are TRBV7-6 and TRBJ2-2; D perhaps matches TRBD2 (6 bases). The CDR3 length is 14 residues. Deletions cut 4 bases from V and 7 bases from J, with 13 bases between. Germline lookup yields CDR1 SGHVS and CDR2 FNYEAQ. CDR3 protein: CASSSLGGLGELFF. In DNA form, the CDR3 reads TGTGCCAGCAGCTCCCTGGGGGGTCTCGGGGAGCTGTTTTTT.

The chain couples TRBV7-3 to TRBJ2-1, with 12 nucleotides matching TRBD2. This CDR3 contains 16 residues. Germline V gene sequence: CDR1 SGHTA, CDR2 FQGTGA. The J segment lost 9 bases and the V segment lost 2 bases, leaving 8 bases of the junction unmatched. The CDR3 region has the DNA TGTGCCAGCAGCTTAGACCTAGCGGGAGGGCTCGGTGAGCAGTTCTTC. Protein: CASSLDLAGGLGEQFF. Using reference TRBV7-3 and TRBJ2-1 for the parts outside the CDR3, the full variable domain is GAGVSQTPSNKVTEKGKYVELRCDPISGHTALYWYRQSLGQGPEFLIYFQGTGAADDSGLPNDRFFAVRPEGSVSTLKIQRTERGDSAVYLCASSLDLAGGLGEQFFGPGTRLTVL.

V and J are TRBV29-1 and TRBJ2-4, with D perhaps TRBD2 (6 bases). Trimming left V 4 bases short and J 9 bases short, with 10 bases between. The CDR3 is made up of 11 amino acids. Germline-derived CDR1 and CDR2 are SQVTM and ANQGSEA. CDR3 sequence reads: CSVAWGGIQYF. The DNA for the CDR3 is TGCAGCGTTGCTTGGGGAGGCATTCAGTACTTC.

The chain joins TRBV6-1 to TRBJ2-3; 8 bases line up with TRBD2. This CDR3 region has 15 residues. The germline V gene has CDR1 MNHNS and CDR2 SASEGT. After removal of 7 bases from V and 7 bases from J, the junction contained 13 bases not matched to a gene. The CDR3 spells CASTPLAAPMYTQYF. The DNA for the CDR3 is TGTGCCAGCACCCCACTAGCGGCCCCAATGTATACGCAGTATTTT.

The chain employs TRBV7-3 and TRBJ2-3, with D perhaps matching TRBD2 (5 bases). The V end lost 5 bases, the J end lost 1 base, and 13 bases lay between the germline ends. The germline V gene encodes CDR1 SGHTA and CDR2 FQGTGA. The CDR3 sequence is 15 residues long. This CDR3 is CASSTWGSGTDTQYF. In nucleotides, the CDR3 is TGTGCCAGCAGCACCTGGGGTAGCGGCACAGATACGCAGTATTTT.

This sequence joins TRBV18 and TRBJ2-4; no clear D. V was shortened by 4 bases and J by 2 bases, with 12 bases between the two germline ends. The germline gives CDR1 KGHSH, CDR2 LQKENI. The CDR3 is 15 residues long. CDR3 sequence (DNA): TGTGCCAGCTCACGGATAAGGGATCCCAAAAACATTCAGTACTTC. Protein product: CASSRIRDPKNIQYF.

This clonotype was picked up a small number of times. The V gene is TRBV10-3, the J gene TRBJ2-7, with D possibly being TRBD2 (5 bases). The CDR3 loop spans 13 amino acids. Germline CDR1 and CDR2: ENHRY and SYGVKD. Trimming pared 5 bases from V and 2 bases from J, leaving 10 bases between. The CDR3 here is CAISIGVPYEQYF. The CDR3 DNA follows: TGTGCCATCAGTATCGGGGTCCCCTACGAGCAGTACTTC.

This clonotype has just a few counts. The gene calls are TRBV12-5 and TRBJ1-4; a possible D gene is TRBD1 (6 bases). CDR3 length equals 15 residues. The germline V gene encodes CDR1 LGHNT and CDR2 FRNRAP. The V end lost 4 bases, the J end lost 7 bases, and 16 bases lay between the germline ends. CDR3 protein: CASGSAGASAEKLFF. CDR3 nucleotides: TGTGCTAGTGGTTCCGCAGGGGCTAGCGCTGAAAAACTGTTTTTT.

This clonotype occurred many times. The chain combines TRBV18 with TRBJ2-7; D possibly corresponds to TRBD1 (6 bases). The CDR3 covers 13 residues. Germline CDR1 KGHSH, CDR2 LQKENI. Trimming took 8 bases from V and 2 from J, leaving 13 bases between them. CDR3 sequence: CASSPGQTYEQYF. The DNA for the CDR3 is TGTGCCAGCAGTCCAGGACAGACCTACGAGCAGTACTTC.